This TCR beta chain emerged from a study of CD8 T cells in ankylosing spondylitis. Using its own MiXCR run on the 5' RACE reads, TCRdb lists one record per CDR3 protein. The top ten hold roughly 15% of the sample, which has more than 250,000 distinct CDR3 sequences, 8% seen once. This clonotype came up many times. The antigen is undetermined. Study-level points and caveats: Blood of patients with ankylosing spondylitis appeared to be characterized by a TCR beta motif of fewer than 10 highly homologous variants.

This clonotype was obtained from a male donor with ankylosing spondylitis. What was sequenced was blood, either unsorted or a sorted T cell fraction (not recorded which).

CDR3 DNA: TGCAGCGCTGACACCGGGTTTAATGAAAAACTGTTTTTT. As protein: CSADTGFNEKLFF. The chain is built from TRBV29-1 and TRBJ1-4, with D uncertain. This CDR3 comprises 13 residues. CDR1 is SQVTM, CDR2 ANQGSEA, per germline. V was clipped by 7 bases and J by 4 bases, with 13 bases between them.